These 32 T cell receptor beta chains originate from one sample sequenced in a study of Ad26.COV2.S vaccination and SARS-CoV-2 variants. The data were produced by immunoSEQ multiplex PCR, yet TCRdb's version contains in-frame clones alone and is incomplete. The sample includes approximately 240,000 clones, around nine tenths seen only once; the top ten take roughly a tenth. The treatment denotes: some 20 received Ad26.COV2.S at low or high dose, single or two shots; several received placebo; per-sample allocation not given. At day 63 after the first vaccine or placebo injection, samples were drawn. This material consisted of peripheral blood, taken in a trial of Ad26.COV2.S vaccine versus placebo. Receptors were obtained from a person between 18 and 65 years old who received the Ad26.COV2.S COVID-19 vaccine or a placebo.

The rearrangement uses TRBV5-8 and TRBJ1-4; TRBD1 aligns across 7 bases. With 4 bases clipped from V and 3 bases from J, the junction kept 9 bases outside the gene matches. The CDR3 is made up of 16 amino acids. The germline CDR1 and CDR2 sequences are SGHTS and YDEGEE. This CDR3 reads CASSPGQSTSNEKLFF. The CDR3, as DNA: TGTGCCAGCAGCCCGGGACAGTCGACTTCTAATGAAAAACTGTTTTTT.

Only a few counts were recorded for this clone. This chain joins TRBV7-2 and TRBJ1-2, with D possibly being TRBD1 (5 bases). The CDR3 loop spans 12 amino acids. V was pared by 5 bases and J by 5 bases, with 9 bases between. Germline V lookup: CDR1 SGHTA, CDR2 FQGNSA. CDR3 bases: TGTGCCAGCAGCCCGGACATTTATGGCTACACCTTC. Residues: CASSPDIYGYTF.

The rearrangement uses TRBV6-2 or TRBV6-3 and TRBJ1-3; D gene unclear. Trimming shortened V by 0 bases and J by 0 bases, and 12 bases separated the two germline ends. The germline CDR1 and CDR2 sequences are MNHEY and SVGEGT. The CDR3 runs to 17 residues. The CDR3 bases are TGTGCCAGCAGTTACTCCGCGGACGGACGCTCTGGAAACACCATATATTTT. The encoded protein is CASSYSADGRSGNTIYF.

Regarding this clone: A read error may account for a junction end that differs from germline. The rearrangement links TRBV7-7 to TRBJ2-1; TRBD2 matches at 7 bases. Germline assignment: CDR1 SSHAT and CDR2 FNYEAQ (reference sequence). The CDR3 is 15 residues long. The CDR3 reads CASRTWREYYNEQFF. The CDR3 coding sequence is TGTGCTAGCAGGACCTGGCGGGAGTATTACAATGAGCAGTTCTTC.

This rearrangement joins TRBV4-2 to TRBJ2-7; TRBD1 agrees at 12 bases. V lost 4 bases to trimming and J lost 1 base; unmatched junction nucleotides: 8. This CDR3 contains 17 residues. Germline values: CDR1 LGHNA, CDR2 YNFKEQ. The DNA of the CDR3 is TGTGCCAGCAGCCCGGGACAGGGGGCTCATAGGTCCTACGAGCAGTACTTC. Protein sequence: CASSPGQGAHRSYEQYF.

The chain joins TRBV11-3 to TRBJ2-2; 7 bases line up with TRBD2. The ends lost 7 bases at V and 0 bases at J; junction bases unmatched: 8. The CDR3 is 16 amino acids. Germline V CDR1 and CDR2: SGHNT, YENEEA. The CDR3 DNA follows: TGTGCCAGCACAGCGGGCGGGAGCCCGAACACCGGGGAGCTGTTTTTT. Translating gives CASTAGGSPNTGELFF.

The count of this clone is one. The V gene is TRBV19, the J gene TRBJ1-1; no reliable D call. The CDR3 runs to 12 residues. Germline lookup yields CDR1 LNHDA and CDR2 SQIVND (reference sequence). V was shortened by 10 bases and J by 3 bases, with 12 bases between the two germline ends. CDR3 sequence (DNA): TGTGCCACCCCCGAGAGGCACACTGAAGCTTTCTTT. Encoded protein: CATPERHTEAFF.

This clone was counted many times. The gene calls are TRBV30 and TRBJ1-2; D uncertain. The CDR3 contains 14 residues. Trimming removed 3 bases from V and 4 bases from J, with 15 bases in between. Looked up from germline, CDR1 is GTSNPN and CDR2 is SVGIG (reference sequence). This CDR3 is CAWRMTALGYGYTF. Here the CDR3 DNA reads TGTGCCTGGAGGATGACTGCTCTAGGCTATGGCTACACCTTC. Variable domain in full (rest from reference TRBV30 and TRBJ1-2): SQTIHQWPATLVQPVGSPLSLECTVEGTSNPNLYWYRQAAGRGLQLLFYSVGIGQISSEVPQNLSASRPQDRQFILSSKKLLLSDSGFYLCAWRMTALGYGYTFGSGTRLTVV.

This clone was picked up one time. The chain links TRBV19 to TRBJ2-2, with 13 bases that match TRBD2. J lost 0 bases, V lost 5 bases, and 6 bases had no gene match. There are 18 residues in the CDR3. Per germline, CDR1 LNHDA and CDR2 SQIVND (reference sequence). DNA for the CDR3: TGTGCCAGTAGTTTTGGACTAGCGGGAGCAGCGAACACCGGGGAGCTGTTTTTT. It translates to CASSFGLAGAANTGELFF.

The V call is TRBV11-3, the J call TRBJ2-2, with D perhaps matching TRBD1 (6 bases). CDR3 length equals 14 residues. Germline assignment: CDR1 SGHNT and CDR2 YENEEA. V dropped 4 bases and J dropped 2 bases, with 8 bases sitting between them. CDR3 bases: TGTGCCAGCAGCTGGACAGCTAACACCGGGGAGCTGTTTTTT. Translating it yields CASSWTANTGELFF.

The chain recombines TRBV6-6 with TRBJ1-5; TRBD1 agrees at 7 bases. Germline CDR1 reads MNHNY; CDR2 reads SVGAGI (reference sequence). The V segment lost 7 bases and the J segment 3 bases; nucleotides outside the gene matches: 9. The CDR3 spans 15 residues. The CDR3 DNA reads as TGTGCCAGCACCCAAGACAGGGCCTACAATCAGCCCCAGCATTTT. As protein: CASTQDRAYNQPQHF.

The gene calls are TRBV29-1 and TRBJ2-7, with D tentatively TRBD1 (6 bases). The CDR3 contains 14 residues. Germline V gene data show CDR1 as SQVTM and CDR2 as ANQGSEA. The V and J ends lost 4 bases and 6 bases respectively, with 19 bases between them. The CDR3 is CSVAHGTREAEQYF. The CDR3 nucleotides read TGCAGCGTTGCACACGGGACAAGGGAAGCCGAGCAGTACTTC.

V gene TRBV27 combines with J gene TRBJ2-3; 7 bases fit TRBD2. In germline, CDR1 is MNHEY, CDR2 SMNVEV (reference sequence). V was clipped by 5 bases and J by 4 bases; unmatched bases: 12. The CDR3 is made up of 16 amino acids. The CDR3 is CASSPLAARQADTQYF. The CDR3 coding sequence is TGTGCCAGCAGTCCCCTAGCGGCTCGGCAGGCAGATACGCAGTATTTT.

The V and J genes are TRBV3-1 (or the pseudogene TRBV3-2) and TRBJ1-2, with D possibly TRBD1 on 5 matching bases. In germline, CDR1 is LGHDT, CDR2 YNNKEL (reference sequence). This CDR3 has 12 residues. Between the trimmed V and J ends, which lost 4 bases and 5 bases, there was a span of 8 bases. CDR3 in DNA: TGTGCCAGCAGCCCGGGGGGGTATGGCTACACCTTC. Protein product: CASSPGGYGYTF.

The chain recombines TRBV30 with TRBJ1-1, with 8 bases fitting TRBD1. Germline CDR1 GTSNPN, CDR2 SVGIG (reference sequence). CDR3 length: 14 amino acids. After removal of 3 bases from V and 4 bases from J, the junction contained 7 bases not matched to a gene. In DNA, the CDR3 is TGTGCCTGGAGCGCGGGACAGGCTCGCACTGAAGCTTTCTTT. Translating gives CAWSAGQARTEAFF.

This rearrangement joins TRBV6-5 to TRBJ2-1; TRBD2 is a possible D gene (6 bases). The length of the CDR3 is 15 residues. The V end lost 1 base, the J end lost 3 bases, and 10 bases lay between the germline ends. The germline CDR1 and CDR2 sequences are MNHEY and SVGAGI. CDR3 sequence (DNA): TGTGCCAGCAGTTACTACACGGGAGTCTACAATGAGCAGTTCTTC. Protein: CASSYYTGVYNEQFF.

This clone occurred once. This chain joins TRBV6-1 and TRBJ2-1; D is undetermined. This CDR3 spans 13 amino acids. Per germline, CDR1 MNHNS and CDR2 SASEGT. The V and J ends lost 2 bases and 9 bases respectively, with 11 bases between them. The CDR3 sequence is CASSERESVEQFF. The CDR3 nucleotides are TGTGCCAGCAGTGAACGAGAGTCGGTTGAGCAGTTCTTC.

The CDR3 DNA follows: TGTGCCAGCAGTACCCCCCTCTCGACTAATGAGCAGTTCTTC. It yields the protein CASSTPLSTNEQFF. This sequence joins TRBV6-2 or TRBV6-3 and TRBJ2-1; D uncertain. V was pared by 5 bases and J by 7 bases, with 15 bases between. CDR1 is MNHEY and CDR2 is SVGEGT in the germline V gene. This CDR3 is 14 amino acids long.

The V call is TRBV2, the J call TRBJ2-2; TRBD1 might be the D (6 bases). V was shortened by 7 bases and J by 2 bases, with 11 bases between the two germline ends. CDR3 length: 14 residues. CDR1 and CDR2 (germline): SNHLY, FYNNEI. The CDR3 nucleotides read TGTGCCAGCATTCGGGACATTAACACCGGGGAGCTGTTTTTT. Encoded protein: CASIRDINTGELFF.

The chain joins TRBV7-9 to TRBJ1-1, with D possibly TRBD1 on 5 matching bases. Trimming took 4 bases from V and 2 from J, leaving 14 bases between them. This CDR3 comprises 15 residues. Germline assignment: CDR1 SEHNR and CDR2 FQNEAQ (reference sequence). The CDR3 DNA is TGTGCCAGCAGCTCACTCGTGGGACGCAACACTGAAGCTTTCTTT. Amino acid sequence: CASSSLVGRNTEAFF.

The rearrangement links TRBV27 to TRBJ2-4; D call uncertain. CDR3 length equals 14 residues. V lost 4 bases, J lost 2 bases, and 9 bases lay in between. Germline V gene sequence: CDR1 MNHEY, CDR2 SMNVEV (reference sequence). CDR3: CASSWAGSKNIQYF. The CDR3 coding sequence is TGTGCCAGCAGTTGGGCCGGGTCCAAAAACATTCAGTACTTC.

This clone appeared once. The sample carries other DNA sequences with the same CDR3. The chain employs TRBV4-1 and TRBJ1-2; unclear D gene. The CDR3 sequence is 13 residues long. V lost 3 bases and J 2 bases, leaving 7 bases between the germline ends. From germline, CDR1 is MGHRA and CDR2 YSYEKL. Written as DNA, the CDR3 is TGCGCCAGCAGCCAGGCGGGGAACTATGGCTACACCTTC. It is translated as CASSQAGNYGYTF.

This clone was observed a few times. The V gene is TRBV6-1, the J gene TRBJ2-7; TRBD1 might be the D (6 bases). This CDR3 spans 15 amino acids. V dropped 1 base and J dropped 5 bases, with 15 bases sitting between them. The germline V gene has CDR1 MNHNS and CDR2 SASEGT. CDR3 residues: CASSEGPGAVDEQYF. CDR3 DNA: TGTGCCAGCAGTGAAGGTCCAGGGGCCGTTGACGAGCAGTACTTC.

CDR3 amino acids: CASSQTSGSRGEQFF. The CDR3 DNA reads as TGTGCCAGCAGCCAAACTAGCGGGAGTCGCGGTGAGCAGTTCTTC. The rearrangement joins TRBV7-9 to TRBJ2-1; 11 bases are a match to TRBD2. The CDR3 totals 15 residues. Germline V gives CDR1 SEHNR, CDR2 FQNEAQ (reference sequence). The J segment lost 9 bases and the V segment lost 5 bases, leaving 9 bases of the junction unmatched.

The rearrangement uses TRBV5-1 and TRBJ2-5; 12 bases align to TRBD1. Per the germline V gene, CDR1 is SGHRS and CDR2 is YFSETQ. With 4 bases clipped from V and 0 bases from J, the junction kept 7 bases outside the gene matches. There are 17 residues in the CDR3. The CDR3 protein is CASSGGQGAFYQETQYF. As DNA, the CDR3 is TGCGCCAGCAGCGGGGGACAGGGGGCGTTCTACCAAGAGACCCAGTACTTC.

The CDR3 sequence: CASSQGGRGPLNSPLHF. CDR3 bases: TGTGCCAGCAGCCAGGGGGGGAGGGGACCGCTTAATTCACCCCTCCACTTT. This chain connects TRBV13 to TRBJ1-6, with 7 bases identical to TRBD1. The CDR3 contains 17 residues. Germline CDR1 reads PRHDT; CDR2 reads FYEKMQ (reference sequence). V lost 5 bases, J lost 6 bases, and 13 bases stayed unmatched.

The table lists this clone with a count of one. The J gene is TRBJ2-2, the V gene TRBV9; 10 nucleotides line up with TRBD2. V lost 0 bases and J lost 4; bases outside the gene matches: 9. Germline V gene sequence: CDR1 SGDLS, CDR2 YYNGEE. There are 18 residues in the CDR3. This chain's CDR3 is CASSVAASGRSGTGELFF. The DNA of the CDR3 is TGTGCCAGCAGCGTAGCGGCTAGCGGGAGATCGGGCACCGGGGAGCTGTTTTTT.

CDR3 residues: CASSQVSGPFNYGYTF. DNA of the CDR3: TGTGCCAGCAGCCAAGTCTCAGGGCCCTTTAACTATGGCTACACCTTC. The chain is built from TRBV3-1 (or the pseudogene TRBV3-2) and TRBJ1-2; D is possibly TRBD1 (5 bases). Germline assignment: CDR1 LGHDT and CDR2 YNNKEL (reference sequence). The CDR3 runs 16 residues. V lost 1 base to trimming and J lost 1 base, with 13 bases between them.

This rearrangement joins TRBV7-9 to TRBJ2-7; D gene unclear. With 1 base removed from V and 3 bases from J, the gap between germline ends came to 10 bases. Germline values: CDR1 SEHNR, CDR2 FQNEAQ (reference sequence). CDR3 size: 14 residues. CDR3 protein: CASSLESEYYEQYF. The CDR3 DNA reads TGTGCCAGCAGCTTAGAGTCAGAATACTACGAGCAGTACTTC. The whole variable domain, filled in from reference TRBV7-9 and TRBJ2-7, reads DTGVSQNPRHKITKRGQNVTFRCDPISEHNRLYWYRQTLGQGPEFLTYFQNEAQLEKSRLLSDRFSAERPKGSFSTLEIQRTEQGDSAMYLCASSLESEYYEQYFGPGTRLTVT.

This chain connects TRBV4-2 to TRBJ2-1, with 7 nucleotides matching TRBD2. Losses at the gene ends were 0 bases for V and 3 bases for J; bases not matched to a gene: 14. The germline V gene has CDR1 LGHNA and CDR2 YNFKEQ. The CDR3 is 19 amino acids. CDR3 region: CASSQDQGGSSNFYNEQFF. For the CDR3, the DNA is TGTGCCAGCAGCCAAGATCAGGGAGGGTCGTCTAATTTCTACAATGAGCAGTTCTTC.

This clone was seen once. This chain uses TRBV6-6 with TRBJ2-3, with D possibly TRBD1 on 5 matching bases. Deletions cut 6 bases from V and 1 base from J, with 14 bases between. Per the germline V gene, CDR1 is MNHNY and CDR2 is SVGAGI (reference sequence). This CDR3 is 15 amino acids long. CDR3 region: CASSPGQPGTDTQYF. CDR3 coding DNA: TGTGCCAGCAGCCCCGGACAACCCGGCACAGATACGCAGTATTTT.

A single count supports this clone. V gene TRBV4-2 combines with J gene TRBJ1-1, with D unresolved. Trimming took 0 bases from V and 5 from J, leaving 13 bases between them. CDR3 size: 15 residues. Germline-derived CDR1 and CDR2 are LGHNA and YNFKEQ. The CDR3 bases are TGTGCCAGCAGCCAAGAGGGGTTTGGGTCTACTGAAGCTTTCTTT. The encoded protein is CASSQEGFGSTEAFF.